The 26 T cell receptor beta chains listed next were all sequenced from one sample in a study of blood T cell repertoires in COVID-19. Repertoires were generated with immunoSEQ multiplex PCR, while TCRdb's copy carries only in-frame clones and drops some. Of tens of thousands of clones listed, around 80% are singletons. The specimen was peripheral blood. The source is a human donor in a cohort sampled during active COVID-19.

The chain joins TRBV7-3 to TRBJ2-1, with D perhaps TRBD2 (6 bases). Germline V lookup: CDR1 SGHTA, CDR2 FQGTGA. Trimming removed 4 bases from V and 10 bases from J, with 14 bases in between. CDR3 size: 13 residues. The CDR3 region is CASSSVGLAEQFF. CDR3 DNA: TGTGCCAGCAGCTCAGTTGGCCTAGCGGAGCAGTTCTTC.

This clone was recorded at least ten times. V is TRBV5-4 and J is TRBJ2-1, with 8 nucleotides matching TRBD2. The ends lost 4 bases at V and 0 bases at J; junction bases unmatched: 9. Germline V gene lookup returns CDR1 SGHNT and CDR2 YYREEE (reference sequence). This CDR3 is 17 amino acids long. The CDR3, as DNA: TGTGCCAGCAGCCCTACTAGCGGCCTTAGCTCCTACAATGAGCAGTTCTTC. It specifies CASSPTSGLSSYNEQFF.

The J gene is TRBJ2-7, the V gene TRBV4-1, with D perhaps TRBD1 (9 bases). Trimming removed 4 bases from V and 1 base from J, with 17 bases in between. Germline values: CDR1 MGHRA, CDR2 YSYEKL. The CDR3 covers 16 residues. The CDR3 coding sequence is TGCGCCAGCAGCCGCTCGGGGGGGACAGGGTCCTACGAGCAGTACTTC. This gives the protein CASSRSGGTGSYEQYF.

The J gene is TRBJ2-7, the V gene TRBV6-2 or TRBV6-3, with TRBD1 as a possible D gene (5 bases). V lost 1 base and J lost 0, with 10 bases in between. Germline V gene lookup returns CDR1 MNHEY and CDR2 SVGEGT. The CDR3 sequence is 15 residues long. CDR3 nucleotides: TGTGCCAGCAGTTACTGGTCAGGGAACTCCTACGAGCAGTACTTC. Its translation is CASSYWSGNSYEQYF.

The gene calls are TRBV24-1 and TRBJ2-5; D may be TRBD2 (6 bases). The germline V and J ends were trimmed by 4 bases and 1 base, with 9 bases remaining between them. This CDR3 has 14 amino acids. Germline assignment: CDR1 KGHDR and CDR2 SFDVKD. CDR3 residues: CATSDQLAQETQYF. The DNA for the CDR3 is TGTGCCACCAGTGACCAACTAGCCCAAGAGACCCAGTACTTC.

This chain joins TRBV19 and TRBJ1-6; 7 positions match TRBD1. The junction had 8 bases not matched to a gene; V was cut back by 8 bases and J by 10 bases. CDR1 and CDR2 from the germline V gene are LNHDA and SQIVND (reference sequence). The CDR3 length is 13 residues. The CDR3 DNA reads TGTGCCAGTCACGGGACAGAAAGATCACCCCTCCACTTT. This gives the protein CASHGTERSPLHF. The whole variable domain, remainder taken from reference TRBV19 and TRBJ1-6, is DGGITQSPKYLFRKEGQNVTLSCEQNLNHDAMYWYRQDPGQGLRLIYYSQIVNDFQKGDIAEGYSVSREKKESFPLTVTSAQKNPTAFYLCASHGTERSPLHFGNGTRLTVT.

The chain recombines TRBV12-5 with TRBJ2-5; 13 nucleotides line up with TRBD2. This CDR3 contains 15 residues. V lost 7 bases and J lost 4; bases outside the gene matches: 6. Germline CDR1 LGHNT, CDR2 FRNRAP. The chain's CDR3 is CASDGLAGVSETQYF. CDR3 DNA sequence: TGTGCTAGTGACGGACTAGCGGGAGTGTCAGAGACCCAGTACTTC.

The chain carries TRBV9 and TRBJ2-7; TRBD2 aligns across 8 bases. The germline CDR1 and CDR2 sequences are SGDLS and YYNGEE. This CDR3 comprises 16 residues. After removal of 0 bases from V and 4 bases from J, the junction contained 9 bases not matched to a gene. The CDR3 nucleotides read TGTGCCAGCAGCGTAGAGGAGGTTGAGCGGGAGTACGAGCAGTACTTC. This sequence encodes CASSVEEVEREYEQYF.

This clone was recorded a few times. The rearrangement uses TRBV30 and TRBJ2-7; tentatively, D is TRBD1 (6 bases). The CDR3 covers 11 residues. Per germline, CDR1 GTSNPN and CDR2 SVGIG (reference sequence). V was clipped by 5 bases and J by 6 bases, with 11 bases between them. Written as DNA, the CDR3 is TGTGCCTGGTCACAGGGCGGCGAGCAGTACTTC. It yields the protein CAWSQGGEQYF.

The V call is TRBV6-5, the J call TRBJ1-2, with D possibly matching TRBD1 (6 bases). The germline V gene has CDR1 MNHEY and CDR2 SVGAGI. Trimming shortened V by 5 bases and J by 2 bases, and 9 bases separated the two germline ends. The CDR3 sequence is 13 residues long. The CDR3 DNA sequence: TGTGCCAGCAGTACCCAGGGGAACTATGGCTACACCTTC. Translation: CASSTQGNYGYTF.

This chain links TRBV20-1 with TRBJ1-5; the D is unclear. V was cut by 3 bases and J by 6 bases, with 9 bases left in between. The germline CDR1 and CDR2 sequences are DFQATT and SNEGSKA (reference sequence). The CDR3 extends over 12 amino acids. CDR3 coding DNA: TGCAGTGCTAGTGGAGGGATTCAGCCCCAGCATTTT. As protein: CSASGGIQPQHF.

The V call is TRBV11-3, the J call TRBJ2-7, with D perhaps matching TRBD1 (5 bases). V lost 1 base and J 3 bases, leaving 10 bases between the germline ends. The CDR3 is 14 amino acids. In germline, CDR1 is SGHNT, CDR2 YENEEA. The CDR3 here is CASSLAQANYEQYF. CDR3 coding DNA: TGTGCCAGCAGCTTAGCACAGGCTAACTACGAGCAGTACTTC. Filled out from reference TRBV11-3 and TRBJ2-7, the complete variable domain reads EAGVVQSPRYKIIEKKQPVAFWCNPISGHNTLYWYLQNLGQGPELLIRYENEEAVDDSQLPKDRFSAERLKGVDSTLKIQPAELGDSAVYLCASSLAQANYEQYFGPGTRLTVT.

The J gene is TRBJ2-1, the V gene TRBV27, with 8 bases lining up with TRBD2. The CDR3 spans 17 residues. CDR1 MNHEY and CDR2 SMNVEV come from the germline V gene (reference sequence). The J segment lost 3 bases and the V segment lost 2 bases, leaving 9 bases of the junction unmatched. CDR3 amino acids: CASSLLSGIDFYNEQFF. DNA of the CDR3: TGTGCCAGCAGTTTACTTAGCGGGATTGACTTCTACAATGAGCAGTTCTTC.

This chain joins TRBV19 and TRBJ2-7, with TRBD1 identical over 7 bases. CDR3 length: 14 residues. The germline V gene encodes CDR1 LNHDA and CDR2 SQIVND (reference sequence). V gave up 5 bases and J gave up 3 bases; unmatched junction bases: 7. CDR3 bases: TGTGCCAGTAGTCCGCGACAGGGCGGCTACGAGCAGTACTTC. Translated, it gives CASSPRQGGYEQYF. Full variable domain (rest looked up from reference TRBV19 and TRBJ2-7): DGGITQSPKYLFRKEGQNVTLSCEQNLNHDAMYWYRQDPGQGLRLIYYSQIVNDFQKGDIAEGYSVSREKKESFPLTVTSAQKNPTAFYLCASSPRQGGYEQYFGPGTRLTVT.

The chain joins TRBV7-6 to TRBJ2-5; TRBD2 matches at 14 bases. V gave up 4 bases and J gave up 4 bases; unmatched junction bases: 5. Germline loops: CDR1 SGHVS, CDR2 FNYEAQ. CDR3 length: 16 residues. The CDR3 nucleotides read TGTGCCAGCAGCTCCCTGACTAGCGGGAGGGCAGAGACCCAGTACTTC. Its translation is CASSSLTSGRAETQYF.

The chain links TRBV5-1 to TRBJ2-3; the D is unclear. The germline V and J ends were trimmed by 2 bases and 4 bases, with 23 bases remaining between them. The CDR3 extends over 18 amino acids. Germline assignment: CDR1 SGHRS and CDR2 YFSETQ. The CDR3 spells CASSLGTIQKYIADTQYF. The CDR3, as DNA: TGCGCCAGCAGCTTAGGAACGATACAGAAGTACATTGCAGATACGCAGTATTTT.

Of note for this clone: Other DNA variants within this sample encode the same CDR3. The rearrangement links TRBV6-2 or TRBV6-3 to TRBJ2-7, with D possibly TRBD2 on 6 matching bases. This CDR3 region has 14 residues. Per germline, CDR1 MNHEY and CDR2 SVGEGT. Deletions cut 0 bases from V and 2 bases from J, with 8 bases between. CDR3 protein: CASSYSTRPYEQYF. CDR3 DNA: TGTGCCAGCAGTTACTCGACTAGGCCCTACGAGCAGTACTTC.

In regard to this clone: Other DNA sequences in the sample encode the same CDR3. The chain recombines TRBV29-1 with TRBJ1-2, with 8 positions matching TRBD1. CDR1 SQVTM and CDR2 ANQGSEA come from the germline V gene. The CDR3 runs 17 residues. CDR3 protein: CSASAAVGTGGLRGYTF. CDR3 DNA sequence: TGCAGTGCTTCTGCTGCGGTGGGGACAGGCGGCCTTAGGGGCTACACCTTC. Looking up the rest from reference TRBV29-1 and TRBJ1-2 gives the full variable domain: SAVISQKPSRDICQRGTSLTIQCQVDSQVTMMFWYRQQPGQSLTLIATANQGSEATYESGFVIDKFPISRPNLTFSTLTVSNMSPEDSSIYLCSASAAVGTGGLRGYTFGSGTRLTVV.

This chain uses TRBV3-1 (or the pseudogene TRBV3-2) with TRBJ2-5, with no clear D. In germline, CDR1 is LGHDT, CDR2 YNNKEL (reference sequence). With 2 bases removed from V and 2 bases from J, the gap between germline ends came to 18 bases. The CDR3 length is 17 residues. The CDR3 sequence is CASSQFVTHKIQETQYF. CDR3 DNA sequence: TGTGCCAGCAGCCAATTCGTGACACATAAAATTCAAGAGACCCAGTACTTC.

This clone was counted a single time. CDR3 sequence: CASSRASGTSFPIDYNEQFF. In DNA, the CDR3 is TGTGCCAGCAGTCGTGCTTCCGGGACTAGCTTCCCTATAGACTACAATGAGCAGTTCTTC. The chain combines TRBV6-6 with TRBJ2-1, with 9 positions matching TRBD2. Germline V lookup: CDR1 MNHNY, CDR2 SVGAGI (reference sequence). The CDR3 runs to 20 residues. Trimming took 5 bases from V and 3 from J; bases not matched to a gene: 20.

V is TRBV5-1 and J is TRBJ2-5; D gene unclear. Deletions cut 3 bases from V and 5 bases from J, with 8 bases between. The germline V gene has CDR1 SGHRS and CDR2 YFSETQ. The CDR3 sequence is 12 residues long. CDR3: CASSSRLETQYF. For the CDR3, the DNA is TGCGCCAGCAGCTCACGGTTGGAGACCCAGTACTTC. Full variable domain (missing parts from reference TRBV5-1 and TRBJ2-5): KAGVTQTPRYLIKTRGQQVTLSCSPISGHRSVSWYQQTPGQGLQFLFEYFSETQRNKGNFPGRFSGRQFSNSRSEMNVSTLELGDSALYLCASSSRLETQYFGPGTRLLVL.

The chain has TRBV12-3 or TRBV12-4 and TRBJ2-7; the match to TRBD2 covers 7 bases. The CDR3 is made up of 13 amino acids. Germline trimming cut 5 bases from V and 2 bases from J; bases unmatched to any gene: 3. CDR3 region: CASSQSGTYEQYF. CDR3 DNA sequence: TGTGCCAGCAGTCAAAGCGGGACCTACGAGCAGTACTTC.

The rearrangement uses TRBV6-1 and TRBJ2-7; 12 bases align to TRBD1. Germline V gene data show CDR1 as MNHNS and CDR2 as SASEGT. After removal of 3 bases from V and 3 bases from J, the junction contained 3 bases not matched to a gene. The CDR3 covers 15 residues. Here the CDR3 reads CASSEGTGGFYEQYF. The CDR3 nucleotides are TGTGCCAGCAGTGAGGGGACAGGGGGCTTCTACGAGCAGTACTTC.

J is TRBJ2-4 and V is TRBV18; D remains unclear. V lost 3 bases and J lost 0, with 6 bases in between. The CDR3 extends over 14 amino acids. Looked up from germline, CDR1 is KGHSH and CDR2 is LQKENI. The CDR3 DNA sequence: TGTGCCAGCTCACCTTCCCTAGCCAAAAACATTCAGTACTTC. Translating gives CASSPSLAKNIQYF.

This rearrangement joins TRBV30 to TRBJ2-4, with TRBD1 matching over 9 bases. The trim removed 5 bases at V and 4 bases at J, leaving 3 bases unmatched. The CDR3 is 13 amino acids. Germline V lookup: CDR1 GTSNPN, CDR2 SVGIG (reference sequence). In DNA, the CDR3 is TGTGCCTGGTCGACAGGGGGAAAAAACATTCAGTACTTC. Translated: CAWSTGGKNIQYF.

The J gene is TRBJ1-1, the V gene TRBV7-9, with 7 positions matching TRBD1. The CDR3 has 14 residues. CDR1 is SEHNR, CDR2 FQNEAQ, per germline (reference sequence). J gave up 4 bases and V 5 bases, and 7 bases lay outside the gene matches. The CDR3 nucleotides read TGTGCCAGCAGCATAGAGGGGGCTGGCACTGAAGCTTTCTTT. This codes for CASSIEGAGTEAFF.